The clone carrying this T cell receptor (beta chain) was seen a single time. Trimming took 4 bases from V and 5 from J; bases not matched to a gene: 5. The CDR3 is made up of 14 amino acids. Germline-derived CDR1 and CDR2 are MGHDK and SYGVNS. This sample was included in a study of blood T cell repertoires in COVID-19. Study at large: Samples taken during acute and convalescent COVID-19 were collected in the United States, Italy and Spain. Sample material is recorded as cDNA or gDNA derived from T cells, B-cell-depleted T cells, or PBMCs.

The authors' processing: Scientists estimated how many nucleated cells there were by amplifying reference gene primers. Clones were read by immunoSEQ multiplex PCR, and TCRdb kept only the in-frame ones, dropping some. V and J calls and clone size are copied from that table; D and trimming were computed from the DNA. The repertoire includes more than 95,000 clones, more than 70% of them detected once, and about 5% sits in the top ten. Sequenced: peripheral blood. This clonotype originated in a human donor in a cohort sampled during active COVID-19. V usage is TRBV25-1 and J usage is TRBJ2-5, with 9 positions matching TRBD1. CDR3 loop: CASSVGQGGETQYF. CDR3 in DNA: TGTGCCAGCAGTGTGGGACAGGGAGGGGAGACCCAGTACTTC.